The present TCR beta chain was sequenced within a study of T cells in localized non-small cell lung cancer. Study-level points and caveats: A median about 54 of the top 100 tumor clones appeared in adjacent lung.

As regards this clone: The antigen is not known.

Germline values: CDR1 GTSNPN, CDR2 SVGIG (reference sequence). The CDR3 has 14 residues. V was pared by 3 bases and J by 1 base, with 5 bases of the junction left unmatched. The table came from immunoSEQ multiplex PCR; TCRdb's copy has only in-frame clones and leaves some out. The sample has tens of thousands of clones, roughly 90% seen once. This TCR was recovered from a female donor of 60 years or more with stage I lung adenocarcinoma. This chain joins TRBV30 and TRBJ1-1, with TRBD1 matching over 7 bases. The sequencing here drew on peripheral blood, taken before any cancer treatment. CDR3 in amino acids: CAWRLTGPNTEAFF. The DNA for the CDR3 is TGTGCCTGGAGACTGACAGGGCCGAACACTGAAGCTTTCTTT. Combining the CDR3 with reference TRBV30 and TRBJ1-1 gives the whole variable domain SQTIHQWPATLVQPVGSPLSLECTVEGTSNPNLYWYRQAAGRGLQLLFYSVGIGQISSEVPQNLSASRPQDRQFILSSKKLLLSDSGFYLCAWRLTGPNTEAFFGQGTRLTVV.